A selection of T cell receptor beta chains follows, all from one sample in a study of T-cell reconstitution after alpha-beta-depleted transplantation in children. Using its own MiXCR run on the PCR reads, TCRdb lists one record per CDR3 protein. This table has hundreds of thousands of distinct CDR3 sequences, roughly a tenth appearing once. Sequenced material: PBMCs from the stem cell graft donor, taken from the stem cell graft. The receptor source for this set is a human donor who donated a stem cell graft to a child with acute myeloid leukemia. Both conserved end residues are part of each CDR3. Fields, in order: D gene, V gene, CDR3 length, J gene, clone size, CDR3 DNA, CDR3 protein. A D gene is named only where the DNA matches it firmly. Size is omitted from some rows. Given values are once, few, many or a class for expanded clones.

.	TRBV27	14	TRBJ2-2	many	TGTGCCAGCAGTTTTAATGGGAACACCGGGGAGCTGTTTTTT	CASSFNGNTGELFF
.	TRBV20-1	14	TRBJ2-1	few	TGCAGTGCTAGCTCGGTAGCGGCTTACAATGAGCAGTTCTTC	CSASSVAAYNEQFF
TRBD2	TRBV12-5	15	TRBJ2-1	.	TGTGCTAGTGGTGACGGGACTAGCGGATACAATGAGCAGTTCTTC	CASGDGTSGYNEQFF
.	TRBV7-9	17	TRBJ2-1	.	TGTGCCAGCAGCTCTCACCGGACCGGACGCTCCTACAATGAGCAGTTCTTC	CASSSHRTGRSYNEQFF
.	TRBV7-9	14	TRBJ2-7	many	TGTGCCAGCAGCTACCAACGCGGTTTAGACGAGCAGTACTTC	CASSYQRGLDEQYF
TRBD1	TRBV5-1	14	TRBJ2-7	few	TGCGCCAGCAGCCCAGACGACAGGGGTTACGAGCAGTACTTC	CASSPDDRGYEQYF
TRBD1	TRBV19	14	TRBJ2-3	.	TGTGCCAGTACCGTGACAGGGGGCGCAGATACGCAGTATTTT	CASTVTGGADTQYF
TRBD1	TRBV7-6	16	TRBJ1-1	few	TGTGCCAGCAGCACGACCGACAGGGTAATGAACACTGAAGCTTTCTTT	CASSTTDRVMNTEAFF
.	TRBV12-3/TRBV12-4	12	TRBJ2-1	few	TGTGCCAGCAGTCGACTAGTCAATGAGCAGTTCTTC	CASSRLVNEQFF
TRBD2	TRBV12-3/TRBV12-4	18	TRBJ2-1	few	TGTGCCAGCAACCCGGGACTAGCGTGGGAGAACTCCTACAATGAGCAGTTCTTC	CASNPGLAWENSYNEQFF
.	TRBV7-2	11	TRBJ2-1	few	TGTGCCAGCAGTGCAATCGGGCTTCGGTTCTTC	CASSAIGLRFF
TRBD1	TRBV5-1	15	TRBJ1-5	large	TGCGCCAGCAGCCCGGGACAGGTTAGCAATCAGCCCCAGCATTTT	CASSPGQVSNQPQHF
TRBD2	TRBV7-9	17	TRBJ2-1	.	TGTGCCAGCAGCTCGCTCAGACTAGCGGGAGCGTTGAATGAGCAGTTCTTC	CASSSLRLAGALNEQFF
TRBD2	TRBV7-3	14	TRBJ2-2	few	TGTGCCAGCAGTTTAACTAGCGCCGGCGGGGAGCTGTTTTTT	CASSLTSAGGELFF
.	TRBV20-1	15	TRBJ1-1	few	TGCAGTGCTCGACCCCCGAAGGTAGTGAACACTGAAGCTTTCTTT	CSARPPKVVNTEAFF
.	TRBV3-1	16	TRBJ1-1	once	TGTGCCTGCAGCCAAGATAAGGGGAACATGAACACTGAAGCTTTCTTT	CACSQDKGNMNTEAFF
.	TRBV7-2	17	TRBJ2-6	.	TGTGCCCTCAGCCTAGTGGGGGCGACCTCTGGGGCCAACGTCCTGACTTTC	CALSLVGATSGANVLTF
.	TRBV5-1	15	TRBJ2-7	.	TGCGCCAGCAGCCCCCGCGGTAGCCTCTCGTTCGAGCAGTACTTC	CASSPRGSLSFEQYF
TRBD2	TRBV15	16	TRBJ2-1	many	TGTGCCACCAGCAGAGATCGGGCGGGAGCTTACAATGAGCAGTTCTTC	CATSRDRAGAYNEQFF
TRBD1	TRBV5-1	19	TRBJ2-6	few	TGCGCCAGCAGCTTACCTCCGGGACAGGGATTCTCTGGGGCCAACGTCCTGACTTTC	CASSLPPGQGFSGANVLTF
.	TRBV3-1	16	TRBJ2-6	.	TGTGCCAGCAGCCAAGGTACCATTTCTGGGGCCAACGTCCTGACTTTC	CASSQGTISGANVLTF
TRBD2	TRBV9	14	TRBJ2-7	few	TGTGCCAGCAGCAAGGGCGGGGGGTCCTACGAGCAGTACTTC	CASSKGGGSYEQYF
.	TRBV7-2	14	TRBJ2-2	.	TGTGCCAGCAGCTTAGCAGGGTGGGCCGGGGAGCTGTTTTTT	CASSLAGWAGELFF
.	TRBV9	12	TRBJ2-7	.	TGTGCCAGCAGCGCTGGACATGGCGAGCAGTACTTC	CASSAGHGEQYF
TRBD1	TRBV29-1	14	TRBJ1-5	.	TGCAGCGTTGGAAGGACAGGGACGAATCAGCCCCAGCATTTT	CSVGRTGTNQPQHF
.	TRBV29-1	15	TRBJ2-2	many	TGCAGCGTTGAAGATCTTACGGTGAACACCGGGGAGCTGTTTTTT	CSVEDLTVNTGELFF
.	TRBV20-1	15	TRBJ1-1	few	TGCACCCTCCCCGGGGGAAAGGCAATGAACACTGAAGCTTTCTTT	CTLPGGKAMNTEAFF
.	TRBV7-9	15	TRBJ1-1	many	TGTGCCAGCAGCTTAGTGCAGGGGATGAACACTGAAGCTTTCTTT	CASSLVQGMNTEAFF
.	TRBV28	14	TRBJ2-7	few	TGTGCCAGCAGTCTTAGCGGCTTCTCCTACGAGCAGTACTTC	CASSLSGFSYEQYF
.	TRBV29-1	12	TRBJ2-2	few	TGCAGCGTTGAGGGTCCCTCCGAGGAGCTGTTTTTT	CSVEGPSEELFF
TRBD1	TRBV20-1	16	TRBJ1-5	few	TGCAGTGCTAGAGAGCTAGACAGGGTTGGGGATCAGCCCCAGCATTTT	CSARELDRVGDQPQHF
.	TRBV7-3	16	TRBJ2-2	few	TGTGCCAGCAGCTTAACGCGGACCCTGAACACCGGGGAGCTGTTTTTT	CASSLTRTLNTGELFF
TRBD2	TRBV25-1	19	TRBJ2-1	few	TGTGCCAGCAGTAGCTCGAAGTTATCTCCTAGCGGGAGTCTGTATGAGCAGTTCTTC	CASSSSKLSPSGSLYEQFF
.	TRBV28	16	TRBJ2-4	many	TGTGCCAGCAGCCCCCCGGGTACCCTAGCCAAAAACATTCAGTACTTC	CASSPPGTLAKNIQYF
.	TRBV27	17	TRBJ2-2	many	TGTGCCAGCTTCAGGACGGGTAGCCGAAGAAACACCGGGGAGCTGTTTTTT	CASFRTGSRRNTGELFF
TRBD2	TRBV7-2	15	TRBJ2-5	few	TGTGCCAGCAGGAGAGCGGGAGACGATCGGGAGACCCAGTACTTC	CASRRAGDDRETQYF
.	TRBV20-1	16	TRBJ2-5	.	TGCAGTGCTAGAGATCTGAGGGGGTCGTACCAAGAGACCCAGTACTTC	CSARDLRGSYQETQYF
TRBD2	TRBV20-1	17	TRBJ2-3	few	TGCAGTGCTAGAGGACTAGCGGGATTTCTTAGCACAGATACGCAGTATTTT	CSARGLAGFLSTDTQYF
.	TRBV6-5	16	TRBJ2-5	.	TGTGCCAGCAGCTACGGACTAGGGGGGTATCAAGAGACCCAGTACTTC	CASSYGLGGYQETQYF
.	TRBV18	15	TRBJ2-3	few	TGTGCCAGCTCACCACGGGCAGGGAATACAGATACGCAGTATTTT	CASSPRAGNTDTQYF
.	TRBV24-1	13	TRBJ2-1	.	TGTGCCACCAGTGACCGGGTGTACAATGAGCAGTTCTTC	CATSDRVYNEQFF
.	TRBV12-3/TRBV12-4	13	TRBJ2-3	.	TGTGCCAGCAGTGTACAGGAAACAGATACGCAGTATTTT	CASSVQETDTQYF
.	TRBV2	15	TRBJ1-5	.	TGTGCCAGCAGACCCGACAGTAATAGCAATCAGCCCCAGCATTTT	CASRPDSNSNQPQHF
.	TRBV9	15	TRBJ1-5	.	TGTGCCAGCAGCGGACCCTGGGGGAGCAATCAGCCCCAGCATTTT	CASSGPWGSNQPQHF
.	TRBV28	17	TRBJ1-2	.	TGTGCCAGCAGCGATCCCCCAGGGGCGACAGGAGACTATGGCTACACCTTC	CASSDPPGATGDYGYTF
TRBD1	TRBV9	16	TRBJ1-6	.	TGTGCCAGCAACGGCAGGGGGGGGTTAGATAATTCACCCCTCCACTTT	CASNGRGGLDNSPLHF
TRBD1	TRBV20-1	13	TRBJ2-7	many	TGCAGTGCTGAGCCGGGACAGGGCCACGAGCAGTACTTC	CSAEPGQGHEQYF
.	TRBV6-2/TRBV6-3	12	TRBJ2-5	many	TGTGCCAGCAGGATGATATTAGAGACCCAGTACTTC	CASRMILETQYF
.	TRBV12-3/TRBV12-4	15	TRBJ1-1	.	TGTGCCAGCAGTGCCTGGGGGGGGCTGGGCACTGAAGCTTTCTTT	CASSAWGGLGTEAFF
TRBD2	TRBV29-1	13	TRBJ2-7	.	TGCAGCGTGGGCCTAGCGGCGCCCTACGAGCAGTACTTC	CSVGLAAPYEQYF
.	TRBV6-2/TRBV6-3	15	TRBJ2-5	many	TGTGCCAGCAGTTACGACGTCAGCGGGCAAGAGACCCAGTACTTC	CASSYDVSGQETQYF
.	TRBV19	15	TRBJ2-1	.	TGTGCCAGTAGTACCTTAGCGTACTCCTACAATGAGCAGTTCTTC	CASSTLAYSYNEQFF
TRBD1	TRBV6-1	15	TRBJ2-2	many	TGTGCCAGCACCCCCGAAGGGGGCGGTTTGAAGGAGCTGTTTTTT	CASTPEGGGLKELFF
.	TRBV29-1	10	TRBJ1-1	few	TGCAGCGTTGTCAAGACTGAAGCTTTCTTT	CSVVKTEAFF
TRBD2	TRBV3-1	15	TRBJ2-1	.	TGTGCCTCCTGCCCCTTTAGCGGGAGTGCCAATGAGCAGTTCTTC	CASCPFSGSANEQFF
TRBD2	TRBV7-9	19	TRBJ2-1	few	TGTGCCAGCAGCTGGCCGGCAGGGACTAGCGGGACTTCCTACAATGAGCAGTTCTTC	CASSWPAGTSGTSYNEQFF
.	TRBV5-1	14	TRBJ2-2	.	TGCGCCAGCAGCTTGGAAGGACCCACCGGGGAGCTGTTTTTT	CASSLEGPTGELFF